This entry is about one T cell receptor (beta chain). What it recognizes is unknown. The data were obtained in a study of beta chain features in type 1 diabetes. Study-wide findings and caveats: Across all four CD4+ subsets, people with type 1 diabetes showed modestly shorter TCRB CDR3s.

Every bit of the isolated RNA underwent reverse transcription, so sequencing read expressed TCRB transcripts. The protocol was immunoSEQ multiplex PCR, while the TCRdb copy is restricted to in-frame clones and leaves out a portion. The sample includes some 360,000 clones, roughly a tenth seen only once; the top ten take around 0.66%. The V gene lost 1 base and the J gene lost 3 bases, with 9 bases spanning the gap. The CDR3 is 14 residues long. CDR1 and CDR2 (germline): SEHNR, FQNEAQ (reference sequence). The chain carries TRBV7-9 and TRBJ2-5; D gene uncertain. The source material was central memory CD4+ T cells from blood. This clonotype originated in a young man with type 1 diabetes. CDR3: CASSLDEAKETQYF. The CDR3 region has the DNA TGTGCCAGCAGCTTAGATGAGGCAAAAGAGACCCAGTACTTC.